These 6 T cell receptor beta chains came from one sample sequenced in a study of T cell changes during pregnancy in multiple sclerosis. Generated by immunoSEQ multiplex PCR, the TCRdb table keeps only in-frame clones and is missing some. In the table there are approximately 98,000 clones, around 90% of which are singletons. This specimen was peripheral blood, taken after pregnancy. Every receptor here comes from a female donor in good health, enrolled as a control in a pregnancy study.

The chain's CDR3 is CASSLGGTGVYYEQYF. CDR3 sequence (DNA): TGTGCCAGCAGCTTAGGGGGGACAGGGGTTTACTACGAGCAGTACTTC. V and J are TRBV11-2 and TRBJ2-7; 10 bases are a match to TRBD1. The CDR3 consists of 16 residues. V was pared by 1 base and J by 3 bases, with 6 bases of the junction left unmatched. Germline V gene sequence: CDR1 SGHAT, CDR2 FQNNGV.

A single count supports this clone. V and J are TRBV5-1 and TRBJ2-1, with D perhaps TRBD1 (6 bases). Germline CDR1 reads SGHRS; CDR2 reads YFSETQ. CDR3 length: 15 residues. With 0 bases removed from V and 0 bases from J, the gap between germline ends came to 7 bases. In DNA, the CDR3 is TGCGCCAGCAGCTTGGAACAGGGCTCCTACAATGAGCAGTTCTTC. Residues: CASSLEQGSYNEQFF.

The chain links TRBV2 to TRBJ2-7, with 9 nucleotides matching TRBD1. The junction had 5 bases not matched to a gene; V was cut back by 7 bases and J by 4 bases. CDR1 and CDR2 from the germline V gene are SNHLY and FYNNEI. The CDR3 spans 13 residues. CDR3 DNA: TGTGCCAGCATCCCACAGGGGGCTTACGAGCAGTACTTC. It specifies CASIPQGAYEQYF.

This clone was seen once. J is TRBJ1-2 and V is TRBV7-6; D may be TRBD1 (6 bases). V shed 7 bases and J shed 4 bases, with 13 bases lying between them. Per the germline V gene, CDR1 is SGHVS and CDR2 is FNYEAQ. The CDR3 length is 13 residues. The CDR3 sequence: CASKDRNTYGYTF. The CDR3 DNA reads TGTGCCAGCAAAGACAGGAATACCTATGGCTACACCTTC.

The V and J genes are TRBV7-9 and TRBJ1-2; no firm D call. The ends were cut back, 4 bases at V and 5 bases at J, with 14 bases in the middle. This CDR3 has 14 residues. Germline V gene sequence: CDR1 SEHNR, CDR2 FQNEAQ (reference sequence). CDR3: CASSSPTVAYGYTF. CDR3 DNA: TGTGCCAGCAGCTCCCCCACAGTGGCTTATGGCTACACCTTC.

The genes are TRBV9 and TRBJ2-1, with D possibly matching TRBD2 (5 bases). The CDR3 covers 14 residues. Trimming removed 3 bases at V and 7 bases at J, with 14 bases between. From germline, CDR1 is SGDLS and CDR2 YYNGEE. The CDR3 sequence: CASSDIGGANEQFF. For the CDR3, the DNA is TGTGCCAGCAGCGATATAGGAGGAGCAAATGAGCAGTTCTTC. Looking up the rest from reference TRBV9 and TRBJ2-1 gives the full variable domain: DSGVTQTPKHLITATGQRVTLRCSPRSGDLSVYWYQQSLDQGLQFLIQYYNGEERAKGNILERFSAQQFPDLHSELNLSSLELGDSALYFCASSDIGGANEQFFGPGTRLTVL.